This T cell receptor beta chain is drawn from a study of T cell repertoires and HLA-DP antigens. Study summary: Alloreactive CD4+ T cells targeted HLA-DP on transduced HeLa. One alloantigen had around ten groove amino acid differences from self, the other one.

Assay used: immunoSEQ multiplex PCR; TCRdb lists only in-frame clones, some missing. Among roughly 120,000 clones listed, about 91% were seen once. On this clone: As yet, its antigen is unknown.

CD4+ T cells, purified by negative selection, averaged roughly 98% purity. Untouched CD4+ T cells were bead-isolated at roughly 98% purity. This CDR3 has 16 amino acids. Trimming cost V 4 bases and J 5 bases; bases outside gene matches: 10. Germline V gene lookup returns CDR1 SGHAT and CDR2 FQNNGV. The rearrangement joins TRBV11-2 to TRBJ1-5; 8 positions match TRBD1. The sample taken for sequencing was CD4+ T cells from PBMCs. The clonotype was recovered from a woman between 18 and 30 years old in good health and CMV-seronegative. The DNA of the CDR3 is TGTGCCAGCAGCTCTGGGACAGGTTTTAAGCATCAGCCCCAGCATTTT. This translates into CASSSGTGFKHQPQHF.